The 14 T cell receptor beta chains below were found in one sample sequenced in a study of beta chain features in type 1 diabetes. The study reverse transcribed the entire isolated RNA, so it sequenced expressed TCRB transcripts. TCRdb's copy holds only in-frame clones and misses some; the assay was immunoSEQ multiplex PCR. The sample has under 300,000 clones, 27% seen once. Material: central memory CD4+ T cells from blood. The receptors were gathered from a man aged 30 to 39 in good health.

J is TRBJ2-7 and V is TRBV7-8; 9 positions agree with TRBD1. CDR3 length equals 15 residues. Germline V CDR1 and CDR2: SGHVS, FQNEAQ. Trimming cost V 5 bases and J 1 base; bases outside gene matches: 6. Written as DNA, the CDR3 is TGTGCCAGCAGCCCAGGGACAGGGCCTTCCTACGAGCAGTACTTC. Translation gives CASSPGTGPSYEQYF.

The rearrangement uses TRBV6-1 and TRBJ1-6; 7 bases match TRBD1. The CDR3 runs to 15 residues. The V segment lost 3 bases and the J segment 5 bases; nucleotides outside the gene matches: 4. Germline-derived CDR1 and CDR2 are MNHNS and SASEGT. CDR3 in DNA: TGTGCCAGCAGTGATGGCAGGGGGAATAATTCACCCCTCCACTTT. Translating it yields CASSDGRGNNSPLHF.

This clone was picked up a small number of times. V gene TRBV7-8 combines with J gene TRBJ2-5, with D possibly being TRBD1 (6 bases). The CDR3 is made up of 15 amino acids. Germline loops: CDR1 SGHVS, CDR2 FQNEAQ. V was pared by 4 bases and J by 5 bases, with 17 bases between. The chain's CDR3 is CASSSGWGPSETQYF. In DNA form, the CDR3 reads TGTGCCAGCAGCTCCGGCTGGGGGCCTTCGGAGACCCAGTACTTC. Filled out from reference TRBV7-8 and TRBJ2-5, the complete variable domain reads GAGVSQSPRYKVAKRGQDVALRCDPISGHVSLFWYQQALGQGPEFLTYFQNEAQLDKSGLPSDRFFAERPEGSVSTLKIQRTQQEDSAVYLCASSSGWGPSETQYFGPGTRLLVL.

This clone was seen a few times. The CDR3 DNA sequence: TGTGCCAGCAGCAAGCCCTCCTACAATGAGCAGTTCTTC. It encodes CASSKPSYNEQFF. The rearrangement joins TRBV21-1 to TRBJ2-1. TRBV21-1 is marked as a pseudogene. The CDR3 length is 13 residues.

The chain joins TRBV5-1 to TRBJ2-3, with unresolved D. Germline CDR1 SGHRS, CDR2 YFSETQ. Trimming took 0 bases from V and 6 from J, leaving 11 bases between them. This CDR3 has 14 amino acids. The DNA for the CDR3 is TGCGCCAGCAGCTTGGAGGCCCCCCGGGATACGCAGTATTTT. This gives the protein CASSLEAPRDTQYF. Variable domain in full (rest from reference TRBV5-1 and TRBJ2-3): KAGVTQTPRYLIKTRGQQVTLSCSPISGHRSVSWYQQTPGQGLQFLFEYFSETQRNKGNFPGRFSGRQFSNSRSEMNVSTLELGDSALYLCASSLEAPRDTQYFGPGTRLTVL.

This clone was seen repeatedly, ten times or more. The sample has other DNA sequences that encode this CDR3 too. This chain uses TRBV30 with TRBJ2-2, with D possibly matching TRBD1 (5 bases). Looked up from germline, CDR1 is GTSNPN and CDR2 is SVGIG (reference sequence). The V end was cut by 3 bases, the J end by 6 bases, with 5 bases between. There are 11 residues in the CDR3. The CDR3 loop is CAWRGAGELFF. The CDR3 nucleotides read TGTGCCTGGAGAGGGGCCGGGGAGCTGTTTTTT.

This chain joins TRBV7-2 and TRBJ1-5, with D possibly matching TRBD1 (5 bases). This CDR3 contains 15 residues. The germline V gene has CDR1 SGHTA and CDR2 FQGNSA. V lost 1 base and J 4 bases, leaving 11 bases between the germline ends. The CDR3 DNA sequence: TGTGCCAGCAGCTTAGACTTAGGGGTGAATCAGCCCCAGCATTTT. This sequence encodes CASSLDLGVNQPQHF. The full variable domain, rest sourced from reference TRBV7-2 and TRBJ1-5, is GAGVSQSPSNKVTEKGKDVELRCDPISGHTALYWYRQSLGQGLEFLIYFQGNSAPDKSGLPSDRFSAERTGGSVSTLTIQRTQQEDSAVYLCASSLDLGVNQPQHFGDGTRLSIL.

This clone has just a few counts. The chain has TRBV5-4 and TRBJ2-1, with 11 bases matching TRBD1. V dropped 3 bases and J dropped 6; count of bases not matched to a gene: 5. Per germline, CDR1 SGHNT and CDR2 YYREEE (reference sequence). This CDR3 contains 15 residues. CDR3 protein: CASSSGTGGFNEQFF. In nucleotides, the CDR3 is TGTGCCAGCAGCTCCGGGACAGGGGGATTCAATGAGCAGTTCTTC.

The CDR3 sequence is CASSQGLQQYF. The CDR3 DNA is TGTGCCAGCAGCCAAGGTTTGCAGCAGTACTTC. The chain is built from TRBV14 and TRBJ2-7; D is unresolved. The V end lost 1 base, the J end lost 8 bases, and 6 bases lay between the germline ends. Germline CDR1 reads SGHDN; CDR2 reads FVKESK. CDR3 size: 11 residues.

This clone occurred a few times. The chain recombines TRBV28 with TRBJ2-1; 8 bases map to TRBD2. The CDR3 consists of 15 residues. The ends lost 3 bases at V and 3 bases at J; junction bases unmatched: 4. Germline assignment: CDR1 MDHEN and CDR2 SYDVKM. The CDR3 reads CASSFQRGHYNEQFF. CDR3 nucleotide sequence: TGTGCCAGCAGTTTTCAGCGGGGGCACTACAATGAGCAGTTCTTC.

The chain carries TRBV20-1 and TRBJ1-5; 7 bases align to TRBD1. V lost 6 bases and J lost 11; bases outside the gene matches: 7. This CDR3 comprises 11 residues. Germline V gives CDR1 DFQATT, CDR2 SNEGSKA (reference sequence). CDR3 protein: CSAPDRQAQHF. The CDR3, as DNA: TGCAGTGCCCCGGACAGGCAGGCCCAGCATTTT.

This clone was observed a few times. The chain is built from TRBV5-4 and TRBJ2-1; 9 bases are a match to TRBD2. There are 17 residues in the CDR3. The ends lost 1 base at V and 10 bases at J; junction bases unmatched: 15. CDR1 and CDR2 from the germline V gene are SGHNT and YYREEE (reference sequence). CDR3 loop: CASSLPLEAGGFGEQFF. The CDR3, as DNA: TGTGCCAGCAGCTTGCCTCTAGAAGCGGGGGGCTTCGGAGAGCAGTTCTTC.

This chain uses TRBV5-4 with TRBJ1-2; D perhaps matches TRBD1 (5 bases). Looked up from germline, CDR1 is SGHNT and CDR2 is YYREEE (reference sequence). Trimming cost V 5 bases and J 4 bases, with 21 bases left between them. The CDR3 is 16 amino acids. The CDR3 region has the DNA TGTGCCAGCAGGGCAGCCCAGGGCCAGTCCCTCTATGGCTACACCTTC. Protein sequence: CASRAAQGQSLYGYTF.

This chain links TRBV5-4 with TRBJ2-3; 7 bases match TRBD1. V gave up 0 bases and J gave up 7 bases; unmatched junction bases: 5. The CDR3 is 14 amino acids. Germline V lookup: CDR1 SGHNT, CDR2 YYREEE (reference sequence). The CDR3 reads CASSLGQGENTQYF. DNA for the CDR3: TGTGCCAGCAGCTTGGGCCAGGGGGAGAATACGCAGTATTTT.